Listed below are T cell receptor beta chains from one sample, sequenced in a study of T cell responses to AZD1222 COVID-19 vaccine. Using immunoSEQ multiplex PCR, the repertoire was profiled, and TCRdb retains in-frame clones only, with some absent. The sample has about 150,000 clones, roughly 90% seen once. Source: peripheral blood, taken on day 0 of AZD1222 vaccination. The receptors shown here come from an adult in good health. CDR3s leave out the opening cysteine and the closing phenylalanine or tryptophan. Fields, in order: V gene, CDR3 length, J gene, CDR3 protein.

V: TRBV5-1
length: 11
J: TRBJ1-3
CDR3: ASSLGTGNTIY

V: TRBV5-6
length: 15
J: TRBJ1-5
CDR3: ASSLFFLGQGNQPQH

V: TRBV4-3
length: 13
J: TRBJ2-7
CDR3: ASSQDAGRVWEQY

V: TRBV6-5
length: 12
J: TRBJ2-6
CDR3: ASSYRSGANVLT

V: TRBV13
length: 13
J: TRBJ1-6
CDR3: ASSFRGDYNSPLH

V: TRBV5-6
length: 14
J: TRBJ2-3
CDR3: ASSFIRSRATDTQY

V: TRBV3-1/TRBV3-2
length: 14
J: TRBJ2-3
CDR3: ASSQVGAGGTDTQY

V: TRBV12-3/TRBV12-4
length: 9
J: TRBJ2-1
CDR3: ASRRTHEQF

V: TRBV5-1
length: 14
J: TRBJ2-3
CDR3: ASSPGLAGGIDTQY

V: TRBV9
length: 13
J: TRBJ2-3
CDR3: ASSRLLAGSDTQY

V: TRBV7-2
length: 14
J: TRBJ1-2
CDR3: ASSTGSGGAVYGYT

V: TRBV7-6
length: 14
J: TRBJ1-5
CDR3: ASSLEAGTGNQPQH

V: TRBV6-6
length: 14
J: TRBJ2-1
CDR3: ASSRPTKRSGNEQF

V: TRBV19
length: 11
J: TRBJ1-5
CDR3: ASRGTGGWPQH

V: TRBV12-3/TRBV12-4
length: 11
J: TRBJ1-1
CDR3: ASRPGPSTEAF

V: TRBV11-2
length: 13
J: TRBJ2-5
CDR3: ASSRDRGYQETQY

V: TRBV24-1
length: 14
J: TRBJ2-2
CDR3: ATSKRTGTNTGELF

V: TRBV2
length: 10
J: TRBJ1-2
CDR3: ASIKPWNGYT

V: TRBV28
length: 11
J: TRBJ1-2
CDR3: ASRTESLYGYT

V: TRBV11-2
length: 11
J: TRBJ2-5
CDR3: ASSLIWGETQY

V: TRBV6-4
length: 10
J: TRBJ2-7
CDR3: ASKTDSYEQY

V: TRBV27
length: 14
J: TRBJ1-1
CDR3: ASSLSGTGGGTEAF

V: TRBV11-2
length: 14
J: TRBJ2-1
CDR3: ASTETMGQGSDEQF

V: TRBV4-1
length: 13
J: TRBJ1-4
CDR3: ASSPGVGDYEKLF

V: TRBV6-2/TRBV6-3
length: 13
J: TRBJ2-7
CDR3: ASSYPAGAHYEQY

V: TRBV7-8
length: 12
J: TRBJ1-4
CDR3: ASSPDRVTEKLF

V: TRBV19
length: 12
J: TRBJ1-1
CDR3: ASSIWRSGTEAF

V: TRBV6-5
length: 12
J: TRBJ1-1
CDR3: ASRARDGGTEAF

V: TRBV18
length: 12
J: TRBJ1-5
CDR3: ASSHGAGDQPQH

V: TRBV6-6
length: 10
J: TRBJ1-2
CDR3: ASSYRAGGYT

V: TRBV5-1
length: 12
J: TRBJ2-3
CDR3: ASSSQSGTDTQY

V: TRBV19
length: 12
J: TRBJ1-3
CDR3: ASSPQVSGNTIY

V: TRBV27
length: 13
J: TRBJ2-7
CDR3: ASSSPRDIRYEQY

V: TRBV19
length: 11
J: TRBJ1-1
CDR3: ASSIGANTEAF

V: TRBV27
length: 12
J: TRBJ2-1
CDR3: ASSYGQGGNEQF

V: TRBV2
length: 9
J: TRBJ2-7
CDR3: ASGPSYEQY

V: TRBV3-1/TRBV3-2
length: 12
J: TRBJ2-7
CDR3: ATGLDSNSYEQY

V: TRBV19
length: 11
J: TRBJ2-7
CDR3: ASSIARAGEQY

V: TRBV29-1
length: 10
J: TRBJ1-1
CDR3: SVDSGWGEAF

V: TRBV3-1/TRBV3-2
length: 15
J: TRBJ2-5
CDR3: ASSLCSQVPYQETQY

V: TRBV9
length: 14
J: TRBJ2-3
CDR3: ASSEGLAQSTDTQY

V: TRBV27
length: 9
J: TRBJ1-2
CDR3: ASWGSSGYT

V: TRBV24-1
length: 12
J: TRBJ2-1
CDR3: AIAGTQSYNEQF

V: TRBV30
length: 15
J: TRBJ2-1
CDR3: AWSVWGGGGRSNEQF

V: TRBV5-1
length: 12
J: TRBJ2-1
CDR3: ASSHGTGRNEQF

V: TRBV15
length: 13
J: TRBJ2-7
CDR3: ATSGAPGQGYEQY

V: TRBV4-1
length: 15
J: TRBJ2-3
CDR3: ASSQDHKGAFTDTQY

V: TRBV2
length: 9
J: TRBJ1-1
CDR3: ASRMNTEAF

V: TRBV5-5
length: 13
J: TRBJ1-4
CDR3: ASSLEALGREKLF

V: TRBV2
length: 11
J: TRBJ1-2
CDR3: ASSGGSNYGYT

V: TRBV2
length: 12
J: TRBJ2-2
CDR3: AALGGSGTGELF

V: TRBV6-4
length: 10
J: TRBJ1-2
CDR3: ASRRGTGGYT